These T cell receptor beta chains were read from a single sample in a study of cytomegalovirus exposure and HLA in healthy donors. Repertoires were generated with immunoSEQ multiplex PCR, while TCRdb's copy carries only in-frame clones and drops some. The sample has 45,000 to 65,000 clones. Source material: PBMCs. The receptors stem from a man between 18 and 29 years old in good health and CMV-seropositive. Each CDR3 is given with its conserved first and last residue. The D gene is left open where the match is weak.

d_call,cdr3_length,v_call,j_call,cdr3_aa,cdr3_nt
TRBD1,18,TRBV14,TRBJ1-1,CASSPFGGQARWDTEAFF,TGTGCCAGCAGCCCATTCGGTGGACAGGCCCGATGGGACACTGAAGCTTTCTTT
NA,13,TRBV7-3,TRBJ2-5,CASSLDRQETQYF,TGTGCCAGCAGCTTAGACAGACAAGAGACCCAGTACTTC
TRBD1,16,TRBV27,TRBJ1-1,CASSLSPRQGGAEAFF,TGTGCCAGCAGTTTATCGCCCAGACAGGGCGGAGCTGAAGCTTTCTTT
TRBD2,15,TRBV5-1,TRBJ2-5,CASSLGGLAEETQYF,TGCGCCAGCAGCTTGGGGGGACTAGCGGAAGAGACCCAGTACTTC
TRBD2,16,TRBV7-9,TRBJ2-1,CASSFWGSGDGNEQFF,TGTGCCAGCAGCTTCTGGGGTAGCGGGGATGGGAATGAGCAGTTCTTC
NA,13,TRBV28,TRBJ2-1,CASSLRGYNEQFF,TGTGCCAGCAGTTTAAGGGGGTACAATGAGCAGTTCTTC
NA,12,TRBV4-1,TRBJ2-5,CASSQALSAQYF,TGCGCCAGCAGCCAAGCACTGAGTGCCCAGTACTTC
NA,16,TRBV28,TRBJ1-5,CASSVTRGSRNQPQHF,TGTGCCAGCAGTGTCACACGGGGGAGTCGCAATCAGCCCCAGCATTTT
NA,16,TRBV7-9,TRBJ2-3,CASSPHPGGITDTQYF,TGTGCCAGCAGCCCACACCCCGGAGGGATCACAGATACGCAGTATTTT
NA,15,TRBV19,TRBJ2-5,CASSMADRYQETQYF,TGTGCCAGTAGTATGGCCGACAGATACCAAGAGACCCAGTACTTC
NA,15,TRBV19,TRBJ2-7,CASSMAPTVPYEQYF,TGTGCCAGTAGTATGGCCCCGACAGTGCCCTACGAGCAGTACTTC
NA,16,TRBV5-1,TRBJ2-2,CASSLEGTFVTGELFF,TGCGCCAGCAGCCTGGAGGGGACTTTCGTAACCGGGGAGCTGTTTTTT
NA,12,TRBV6-5,TRBJ1-1,CASSFQGTEAFF,TGTGCCAGCAGTTTCCAGGGGACTGAAGCTTTCTTT
NA,15,TRBV13,TRBJ1-4,CASSLYRPSNEKLFF,TGTGCCAGCAGCTTATACAGGCCATCTAATGAAAAACTGTTTTTT
TRBD1,16,TRBV5-6,TRBJ1-1,CASSLGQGVSNTEAFF,TGTGCCAGCAGCTTAGGACAGGGAGTATCGAACACTGAAGCTTTCTTT
NA,15,TRBV28,TRBJ1-1,CASSLYQGRRTEAFF,TGTGCCAGCAGTTTATATCAGGGTAGAAGGACTGAAGCTTTCTTT
NA,14,TRBV28,TRBJ1-1,CASSLNLVNIPFFF,TGTGCCAGCAGTTTGAATCTTGTCAACATCCCATTTTTCTTT
NA,20,TRBV18,TRBJ1-3,CASSPQTTGLGTARGNTIYF,TGTGCCAGCTCACCCCAAACAACAGGGTTAGGCACGGCTCGGGGAAACACCATATATTTT
NA,12,TRBV30,TRBJ2-5,CAWSVVRETQYF,TGTGCCTGGAGTGTTGTCAGAGAGACCCAGTACTTC
TRBD1,16,TRBV27,TRBJ2-1,CASSSHPGQGNNEQFF,TGTGCCAGCAGTTCCCATCCGGGACAGGGGAACAATGAGCAGTTCTTC
TRBD2,19,TRBV4-2,TRBJ2-7,CASSSQGGSRSGGADEQYF,TGTGCCAGCAGCAGCCAAGGGGGAAGTCGTTCCGGGGGGGCAGACGAGCAGTACTTC
TRBD2,17,TRBV6-1,TRBJ2-5,CASSEQLAGGKQETQYF,TGTGCCAGCAGTGAACAACTAGCGGGAGGGAAGCAAGAGACCCAGTACTTC
NA,17,TRBV21-1,TRBJ2-4,CASSNRKQGLGKNIQYF,TGTGCCAGCAGCAATCGTAAACAGGGGTTAGGCAAAAACATTCAGTACTTC
NA,12,TRBV10-3,TRBJ2-1,CAIRGRDNEQFF,TGTGCCATTAGGGGTAGGGACAATGAGCAGTTCTTC
NA,14,TRBV5-4,TRBJ1-3,CASSRGLSGNTIYF,TGTGCCAGCAGCCGGGGACTATCTGGAAACACCATATATTTT
TRBD1,19,TRBV9,TRBJ1-4,CASTFPPGQGWPSDEKLFF,TGTGCCAGCACCTTTCCACCGGGACAGGGGTGGCCCTCCGACGAAAAACTGTTTTTT
NA,16,TRBV28,TRBJ2-1,CASSFSVGAAFNGQFF,TGTGCCAGCAGTTTCTCTGTGGGTGCGGCTTTCAATGGGCAGTTCTTC
NA,13,TRBV27,TRBJ1-6,CASSPGQGITLHF,TGTGCCAGCTCCCCAGGGCAGGGAATCACCCTCCACTTT
NA,16,TRBV28,TRBJ1-1,CASTQPRGRGAGEAFF,TGTGCCAGCACCCAACCGCGAGGTAGGGGAGCGGGGGAAGCTTTCTTT
NA,13,TRBV6-1,TRBJ2-5,CASREGAFGTQYF,TGTGCCAGCAGGGAGGGGGCTTTTGGGACCCAGTACTTC
NA,12,TRBV19,TRBJ2-3,CASSGDTDTQYF,TGTGCCAGTAGTGGAGACACAGATACGCAGTATTTT